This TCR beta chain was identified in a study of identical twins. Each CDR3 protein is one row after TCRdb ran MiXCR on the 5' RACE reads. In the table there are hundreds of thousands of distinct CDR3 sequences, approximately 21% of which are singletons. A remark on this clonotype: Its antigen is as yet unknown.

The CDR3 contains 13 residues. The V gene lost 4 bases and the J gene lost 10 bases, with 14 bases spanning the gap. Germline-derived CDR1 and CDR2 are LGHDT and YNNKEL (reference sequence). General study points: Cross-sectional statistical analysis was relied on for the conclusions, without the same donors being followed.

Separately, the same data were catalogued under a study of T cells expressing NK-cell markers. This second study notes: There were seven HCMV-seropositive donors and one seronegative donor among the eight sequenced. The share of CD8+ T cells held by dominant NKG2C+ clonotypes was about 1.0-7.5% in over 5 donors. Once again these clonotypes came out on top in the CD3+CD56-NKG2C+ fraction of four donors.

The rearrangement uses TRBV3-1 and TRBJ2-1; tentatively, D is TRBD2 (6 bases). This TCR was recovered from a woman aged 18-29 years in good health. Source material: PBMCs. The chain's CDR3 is CASSLTSVWEQFF. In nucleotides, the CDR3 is TGTGCCAGCAGCCTGACTAGTGTCTGGGAGCAGTTCTTC.